What follows are 2 T cell receptor beta chains derived from one specimen sequenced in a study of shared clonotypes between healthy human individuals. This table comes from immunoSEQ multiplex PCR, and its TCRdb copy is limited to in-frame clones, with some not included. This table has more than 900,000 clones, approximately 80% appearing once. The sequenced sample was memory CD4+ T cells from PBMCs. Subset of the sample: CD45RA-negative fraction. These receptor sequences come from a man between 18 and 29 years old in good health. Some clones in this sample may be carry-over from other donors' samples.

This clone was seen just once. This chain joins TRBV2 and TRBJ1-5, with D hard to call. Between the trimmed V and J ends, which lost 6 bases and 4 bases, there was a span of 10 bases. Germline CDR1 is SNHLY and CDR2 is FYNNEI. CDR3 length equals 13 residues. The CDR3 region has the DNA TGTGCCAGCAGGGGGTGGGCAAATCAGCCCCAGCATTTT. Protein product: CASRGWANQPQHF.

The gene calls are TRBV7-3 and TRBJ1-1; D remains unclear. V gave up 4 bases and J gave up 5 bases, with 11 bases separating them. This CDR3 region has 13 residues. Germline V gene data show CDR1 as SGHTA and CDR2 as FQGTGA. The CDR3 DNA follows: TGTGCCAGCAGCTCTAAAAAAGGGACTGAAGCTTTCTTT. This codes for CASSSKKGTEAFF.